The T cell receptor (beta chain) under discussion was sequenced for a study of blood T cell repertoires in COVID-19. Across the whole study: Samples taken during acute and convalescent COVID-19 were collected in the United States, Italy and Spain. Sample material is recorded as cDNA or gDNA derived from T cells, B-cell-depleted T cells, or PBMCs.

In the original analysis: It was from reference gene primer amplification that nucleated cell counts were estimated. TCRdb keeps only in-frame clones here, not all; method: immunoSEQ multiplex PCR. That table gives V, J and clone size, and the DNA gave D and trimming. The sample consists of under 150,000 clones, roughly 88% of them appearing once. Germline values: CDR1 SGHAT, CDR2 FQNNGV. This CDR3 contains 12 residues. The V end lost 5 bases, the J end lost 3 bases, and 7 bases lay between the germline ends. Sequenced material: peripheral blood. The rearrangement uses TRBV11-2 and TRBJ2-5; D gene unclear. The sequence came from a human donor in a cohort sampled during active COVID-19. The chain's CDR3 is CASSAYKETQYF. As DNA, the CDR3 is TGTGCCAGCAGCGCGTATAAAGAGACCCAGTACTTC.